This T cell receptor (beta chain) stems from a study of blood T cell repertoires in COVID-19. Assay: immunoSEQ multiplex PCR; the TCRdb copy retains only in-frame clones and omits some. The sample includes under 200,000 clones, about four fifths of them seen just once. Trimming removed 0 bases from V and 10 bases from J, with 11 bases in between. Germline assignment: CDR1 SGHRS and CDR2 YFSETQ. The CDR3 extends over 13 amino acids. Enrollees, about 18 to 90 years old, lived in about two dozen US areas. Sequences were obtained from PBMCs or T cells enriched from blood (not recorded which). This TCR was sampled from a man aged 45-60 years who had recovered from COVID-19. The chain uses TRBV5-1 and TRBJ2-1, with D possibly matching TRBD2 (5 bases). DNA for the CDR3: TGCGCCAGCAGCTTGGGACCCCAGCGGGAGCAGTTCTTC. The encoded protein is CASSLGPQREQFF.